This entry concerns a single T cell receptor (beta chain). Which antigen it targets is not known. No quality values exist for individual bases; no much larger clone is one base distant. This sample was included in a study of control samples from healthy donors and cancer patients (dated by TCRdb to the early 2020s). Sequences SGHRS (CDR1) and YFSETQ (CDR2) are obtained from the germline V gene. The CDR3 starts with the cysteine, ends with the phenylalanine, and has 13 residues. The entry retains the CDR3 DNA only, 39 bases that are in frame from base 1. Trimming costs V 3 bases and J 3 bases, and their ends lie 9 bases apart. The library was obtained by the immunoSEQ multiplex PCR assay. The source is immuneACCESS, and TCRdb retained only in-frame sequences with V and J called. Part of the clones is not carried over; for the studies checked, unresolved V genes explain less than half of this, and the remainder is unexplained. The sample table shows about 140,000 clones, and about 89% are seen once. Of the sample, approximately 6.8% falls within the top ten clones.

The sequenced material came from blood. The clonotype comes from a man between 18 and 35 years old in good health. The chain uses TRBV5-1 and TRBJ1-1; the D segment cannot be called with confidence. The CDR3 protein sequence reads: CASSSGQYTEAFF. The nucleotides are TGCGCCAGCAGCTCCGGGCAGTACACTGAAGCTTTCTTT.